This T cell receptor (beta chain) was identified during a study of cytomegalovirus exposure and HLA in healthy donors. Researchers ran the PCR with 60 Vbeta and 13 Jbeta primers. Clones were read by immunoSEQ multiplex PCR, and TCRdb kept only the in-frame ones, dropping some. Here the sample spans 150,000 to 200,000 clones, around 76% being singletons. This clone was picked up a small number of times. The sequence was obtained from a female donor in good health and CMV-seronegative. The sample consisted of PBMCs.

The CDR3 coding sequence is TGCAGCGTTGAAGGCCAGCGGGAAAACACTGAGCAGTTCTTC. Residues: CSVEGQRENTEQFF. The chain carries TRBV29-1 and TRBJ2-1, with 7 bases that match TRBD2. Germline V gene lookup returns CDR1 SQVTM and CDR2 ANQGSEA. The CDR3 is 14 amino acids. V lost 1 base to trimming and J lost 9 bases; unmatched junction nucleotides: 9.